This T cell receptor beta chain was sequenced in a study of Ad26.COV2.S vaccination and SARS-CoV-2 variants. This CDR3 contains 15 residues. The germline V gene has CDR1 SGHNT and CDR2 YYREEE (reference sequence). V lost 0 bases, J lost 2 bases, and 11 bases lay in between. The sample's treatment: over 15 received Ad26.COV2.S at low or high dose, single or two shots; about 5 received placebo; per-sample allocation not given. The samples date from day 63 after the first vaccine or placebo injection. Here immunoSEQ multiplex PCR was the method, and the copy in TCRdb shows in-frame clones only, minus some. The data show about 460,000 clones, around 89% seen once.

This TCR was recovered from a person between 18 and 65 years old who received the Ad26.COV2.S COVID-19 vaccine or a placebo. The sample in question was peripheral blood, obtained in a trial of Ad26.COV2.S vaccine versus placebo. J is TRBJ1-1 and V is TRBV5-4, with D possibly matching TRBD1 (6 bases). For the CDR3, the DNA is TGTGCCAGCAGCTTGGTAAACAGGGCCAACACTGAAGCTTTCTTT. It is translated as CASSLVNRANTEAFF. The full variable domain, with the rest looked up from reference TRBV5-4 and TRBJ1-1, is ETGVTQSPTHLIKTRGQQVTLRCSSQSGHNTVSWYQQALGQGPQFIFQYYREEENGRGNFPPRFSGLQFPNYSSELNVNALELDDSALYLCASSLVNRANTEAFFGQGTRLTVV.